This T cell receptor (beta chain) was documented in a study of blood T cell repertoires in COVID-19. Overall study context: Italy, Spain and the United States were the sources of the convalescent and acute COVID-19 samples.

This CDR3 is built from 15 residues. Looked up from germline, CDR1 is MNHEY and CDR2 is SMNVEV (reference sequence). The V gene end was trimmed by 4 bases and the J gene end by 4 bases; junction bases not matched to a gene: 7. Method: immunoSEQ multiplex PCR; TCRdb's copy keeps in-frame clones and lacks some. The sample holds 150,000 or so clones; around 86% are singletons and the top ten take less than 4.5%. Sequencing was done on a sample of PBMCs or T cells enriched from blood (not recorded which). The TCR was taken from a man aged 50 to 60 who had recovered from COVID-19. The V and J genes are TRBV27 and TRBJ2-1; 7 bases match TRBD2. CDR3 amino acids: CASSSPAGGYNEQFF. DNA for the CDR3: TGTGCCAGCAGTTCCCCCGCCGGGGGGTACAATGAGCAGTTCTTC.